This is a list of T cell receptor beta chains from one sample in a study of blood T cell repertoires in COVID-19. Measured with immunoSEQ multiplex PCR; TCRdb has only the in-frame clones, and not every one. In the table there are approximately 330,000 clones, 87% of which are singletons. Material: peripheral blood. These receptors all stem from a man aged 30-40 years with COVID-19, enrolled during active disease. Both conserved end residues are part of each CDR3. Each record gives: J gene, V gene, D gene, clone size, CDR3 protein, CDR3 DNA. A D gene is named only where the DNA matches it firmly. Size is omitted from some rows. Given values are once, few, many or a class for expanded clones.

J gene: TRBJ2-1; V gene: TRBV11-3; D gene: NA; clone size: NA; CDR3 protein: CASSLVPGDQFF; CDR3 DNA: TGTGCCAGCAGCTTAGTGCCAGGGGATCAGTTCTTC
J gene: TRBJ1-5; V gene: TRBV6-2/TRBV6-3; D gene: NA; clone size: NA; CDR3 protein: CASSYFQGGQPQHF; CDR3 DNA: TGTGCCAGCAGTTACTTTCAGGGAGGTCAGCCCCAGCATTTT
J gene: TRBJ2-5; V gene: TRBV5-4; D gene: NA; clone size: NA; CDR3 protein: CASSSSLRGTQYF; CDR3 DNA: TGTGCCAGCAGCTCGTCATTAAGGGGGACCCAGTACTTC
J gene: TRBJ2-5; V gene: TRBV7-9; D gene: TRBD1; clone size: NA; CDR3 protein: CASSLTGGKDQETQYF; CDR3 DNA: TGTGCCAGCAGCTTGACAGGGGGGAAGGACCAAGAGACCCAGTACTTC
J gene: TRBJ1-1; V gene: TRBV18; D gene: NA; clone size: NA; CDR3 protein: CASSPGGMNTEAFF; CDR3 DNA: TGTGCCAGCTCACCAGGGGGGATGAACACTGAAGCTTTCTTT
J gene: TRBJ1-4; V gene: TRBV9; D gene: TRBD1; clone size: NA; CDR3 protein: CASSVEGQGGVEKLFF; CDR3 DNA: TGTGCCAGCAGCGTAGAGGGACAGGGCGGTGTGGAAAAACTGTTTTTT
J gene: TRBJ2-5; V gene: TRBV19; D gene: TRBD1; clone size: NA; CDR3 protein: CASSNGQGDETQYF; CDR3 DNA: TGTGCCAGTAGTAACGGACAGGGGGACGAGACCCAGTACTTC
J gene: TRBJ2-3; V gene: TRBV19; D gene: NA; clone size: NA; CDR3 protein: CASSSTTDTDTQYF; CDR3 DNA: TGTGCCAGTAGTTCAACGACAGACACAGATACGCAGTATTTT
J gene: TRBJ2-5; V gene: TRBV15; D gene: TRBD1; clone size: NA; CDR3 protein: CATSFRTGGSWGTQYF; CDR3 DNA: TGTGCCACCAGCTTCAGGACAGGGGGCTCGTGGGGGACCCAGTACTTC
J gene: TRBJ1-5; V gene: TRBV27; D gene: NA; clone size: NA; CDR3 protein: CASRASNQPQHF; CDR3 DNA: TGTGCCAGCAGGGCTAGCAATCAGCCCCAGCATTTT
J gene: TRBJ2-5; V gene: TRBV28; D gene: NA; clone size: NA; CDR3 protein: CASSSTADQETQYF; CDR3 DNA: TGTGCCAGCAGTTCTACAGCGGATCAAGAGACCCAGTACTTC
J gene: TRBJ2-3; V gene: TRBV10-3; D gene: NA; clone size: NA; CDR3 protein: CAIGPYTDTQYF; CDR3 DNA: TGTGCCATCGGCCCATACACAGATACGCAGTATTTT
J gene: TRBJ2-1; V gene: TRBV5-8; D gene: NA; clone size: NA; CDR3 protein: CASSLVFLGSNEQFF; CDR3 DNA: TGTGCCAGCAGCTTGGTCTTTCTGGGGAGCAATGAGCAGTTCTTC
J gene: TRBJ2-3; V gene: TRBV6-5; D gene: TRBD2; clone size: NA; CDR3 protein: CASSPGPLAGTQYF; CDR3 DNA: TGTGCCAGCAGCCCAGGGCCCCTAGCGGGTACGCAGTATTTT
J gene: TRBJ2-3; V gene: TRBV7-9; D gene: TRBD2; clone size: NA; CDR3 protein: CASSLEAGLAAGFTDTQYF; CDR3 DNA: TGTGCCAGCAGCTTAGAGGCTGGACTAGCGGCTGGATTCACAGATACGCAGTATTTT
J gene: TRBJ1-1; V gene: TRBV20-1; D gene: NA; clone size: NA; CDR3 protein: CLKEGNTEAFF; CDR3 DNA: TGCTTAAAGGAGGGGAACACTGAAGCTTTCTTT
J gene: TRBJ1-5; V gene: TRBV7-2; D gene: TRBD1; clone size: NA; CDR3 protein: CASSLVSGGHQPQHF; CDR3 DNA: TGTGCCAGCAGCTTAGTCTCAGGGGGCCATCAGCCCCAGCATTTT
J gene: TRBJ2-1; V gene: TRBV9; D gene: TRBD2; clone size: NA; CDR3 protein: CASSVGLAGGYEQFF; CDR3 DNA: TGTGCCAGCAGCGTAGGGCTAGCGGGAGGGTATGAGCAGTTCTTC
J gene: TRBJ2-7; V gene: TRBV5-4; D gene: TRBD2; clone size: NA; CDR3 protein: CASSAGTSGKGEQYF; CDR3 DNA: TGTGCCAGCAGCGCAGGGACTAGCGGGAAGGGCGAGCAGTACTTC
J gene: TRBJ2-1; V gene: TRBV20-1; D gene: NA; clone size: NA; CDR3 protein: CSALKNNEQFF; CDR3 DNA: TGCAGTGCCCTAAAAAACAATGAGCAGTTCTTC
J gene: TRBJ2-1; V gene: TRBV15; D gene: TRBD2; clone size: NA; CDR3 protein: CATSREASGGYEQFF; CDR3 DNA: TGTGCCACCAGCAGAGAGGCTAGCGGGGGTTATGAGCAGTTCTTC
J gene: TRBJ2-2; V gene: TRBV4-3; D gene: TRBD2; clone size: NA; CDR3 protein: CASSQGTSGGAGTGELFF; CDR3 DNA: TGCGCCAGCAGCCAAGGGACTAGCGGGGGGGCCGGGACCGGGGAGCTGTTTTTT
J gene: TRBJ2-1; V gene: TRBV30; D gene: TRBD2; clone size: once; CDR3 protein: CAWRGTPGLAVPGEQFF; CDR3 DNA: TGTGCCTGGAGGGGGACTCCGGGACTAGCGGTCCCCGGGGAGCAGTTCTTC
J gene: TRBJ1-5; V gene: TRBV6-1; D gene: NA; clone size: NA; CDR3 protein: CASSEFLGVSPSQPQHF; CDR3 DNA: TGTGCCAGCAGTGAGTTTTTGGGAGTATCTCCCAGTCAGCCCCAGCATTTT
J gene: TRBJ1-2; V gene: TRBV6-5; D gene: TRBD1; clone size: few; CDR3 protein: CASRQGGNYGYTF; CDR3 DNA: TGTGCCAGCAGACAGGGGGGTAACTATGGCTACACCTTC
J gene: TRBJ1-1; V gene: TRBV5-1; D gene: NA; clone size: NA; CDR3 protein: CASSLVGGMNTEAFF; CDR3 DNA: TGCGCCAGCAGCTTGGTGGGGGGGATGAACACTGAAGCTTTCTTT
J gene: TRBJ2-7; V gene: TRBV7-2; D gene: TRBD1; clone size: NA; CDR3 protein: CASSLTGGTGLTYEQYF; CDR3 DNA: TGTGCCAGCAGCTTAACTGGGGGGACAGGTTTAACCTACGAGCAGTACTTC
J gene: TRBJ2-7; V gene: TRBV5-6; D gene: NA; clone size: NA; CDR3 protein: CASSLSIGGYEQYF; CDR3 DNA: TGTGCCAGCAGCTTGTCAATAGGGGGCTACGAGCAGTACTTC
J gene: TRBJ2-1; V gene: TRBV4-2; D gene: TRBD2; clone size: NA; CDR3 protein: CASSQDSAGSYNEQFF; CDR3 DNA: TGTGCCAGCAGCCAAGATTCAGCGGGGAGCTACAATGAGCAGTTCTTC
J gene: TRBJ1-2; V gene: TRBV19; D gene: TRBD1; clone size: once; CDR3 protein: CASSRDRGVDNYGYTF; CDR3 DNA: TGTGCCAGTAGTCGGGACAGGGGAGTGGACAACTATGGCTACACCTTC
J gene: TRBJ1-2; V gene: TRBV11-1; D gene: TRBD1; clone size: NA; CDR3 protein: CASSPGQELYGYTF; CDR3 DNA: TGTGCCAGCAGCCCCGGACAGGAACTCTATGGCTACACCTTC
J gene: TRBJ2-7; V gene: TRBV4-1; D gene: TRBD1; clone size: NA; CDR3 protein: CASSRAGGFNEQYF; CDR3 DNA: TGCGCCAGCAGCCGGGCAGGGGGCTTCAACGAGCAGTACTTC
J gene: TRBJ2-7; V gene: TRBV5-4; D gene: NA; clone size: NA; CDR3 protein: CASSGGLNYEQYF; CDR3 DNA: TGTGCCAGCAGCGGGGGACTGAATTACGAGCAGTACTTC
J gene: TRBJ1-6; V gene: TRBV11-2; D gene: TRBD1; clone size: NA; CDR3 protein: CASSLGAGGNSPLHF; CDR3 DNA: TGTGCCAGCAGCTTAGGTGCAGGGGGCAATTCACCCCTCCACTTT
J gene: TRBJ2-5; V gene: TRBV5-1; D gene: TRBD2; clone size: NA; CDR3 protein: CASSLLAGEETQYF; CDR3 DNA: TGCGCCAGCAGCTTACTAGCGGGGGAAGAGACCCAGTACTTC
J gene: TRBJ2-1; V gene: TRBV6-2/TRBV6-3; D gene: TRBD2; clone size: NA; CDR3 protein: CASSRTSGGGYNEQFF; CDR3 DNA: TGTGCCAGCAGCCGGACTAGCGGAGGGGGGTACAATGAGCAGTTCTTC
J gene: TRBJ2-4; V gene: TRBV27; D gene: TRBD1; clone size: NA; CDR3 protein: CASSPWTGPLAKNIQYF; CDR3 DNA: TGTGCCAGCAGTCCCTGGACAGGCCCGTTAGCCAAAAACATTCAGTACTTC
J gene: TRBJ1-5; V gene: TRBV5-8; D gene: NA; clone size: NA; CDR3 protein: CASSFLHYQPQHF; CDR3 DNA: TGTGCCAGCAGCTTTTTGCACTATCAGCCCCAGCATTTT
J gene: TRBJ2-2; V gene: TRBV9; D gene: NA; clone size: NA; CDR3 protein: CASSVATLGTGELFF; CDR3 DNA: TGTGCCAGCAGCGTAGCCACCCTCGGGACCGGGGAGCTGTTTTTT
J gene: TRBJ2-1; V gene: TRBV6-4; D gene: TRBD2; clone size: NA; CDR3 protein: CATPTWTRPRGNEQFF; CDR3 DNA: TGTGCCACCCCTACCTGGACTAGACCGAGGGGCAATGAGCAGTTCTTC
J gene: TRBJ2-7; V gene: TRBV6-6; D gene: TRBD2; clone size: NA; CDR3 protein: CASSPRTSGPSYEQYF; CDR3 DNA: TGTGCCAGCAGTCCAAGGACTAGCGGTCCCTCCTACGAGCAGTACTTC
J gene: TRBJ2-3; V gene: TRBV11-3; D gene: TRBD2; clone size: NA; CDR3 protein: CASSFGLASTDTQYF; CDR3 DNA: TGTGCCAGCAGCTTCGGACTAGCTAGCACAGATACGCAGTATTTT
J gene: TRBJ2-1; V gene: TRBV28; D gene: TRBD1; clone size: NA; CDR3 protein: CASRLIQGANEQFF; CDR3 DNA: TGTGCCAGCCGCCTCATACAGGGGGCCAATGAGCAGTTCTTC
J gene: TRBJ2-5; V gene: TRBV2; D gene: TRBD1; clone size: once; CDR3 protein: CASSPSGQGATQYF; CDR3 DNA: TGTGCCAGCAGCCCCTCGGGACAGGGCGCGACCCAGTACTTC
J gene: TRBJ2-7; V gene: TRBV10-3; D gene: TRBD1; clone size: NA; CDR3 protein: CAISDPTSGGGYEQYF; CDR3 DNA: TGTGCCATCAGTGACCCCACGTCAGGGGGTGGTTACGAGCAGTACTTC
J gene: TRBJ2-1; V gene: TRBV7-3; D gene: TRBD1; clone size: once; CDR3 protein: CASSTGAYNEQFF; CDR3 DNA: TGTGCCAGCTCAACAGGGGCCTACAATGAGCAGTTCTTC
J gene: TRBJ2-1; V gene: TRBV11-2; D gene: NA; clone size: NA; CDR3 protein: CASRPWGRTYNEQFF; CDR3 DNA: TGTGCCAGCAGACCCTGGGGGCGGACCTACAATGAGCAGTTCTTC
J gene: TRBJ1-2; V gene: TRBV27; D gene: NA; clone size: NA; CDR3 protein: CASSLSADIYGYTF; CDR3 DNA: TGTGCCAGCAGTTTATCTGCAGACATCTATGGCTACACCTTC
J gene: TRBJ2-5; V gene: TRBV7-3; D gene: TRBD2; clone size: NA; CDR3 protein: CASSPLAGEETQYF; CDR3 DNA: TGTGCCAGCAGCCCCTTAGCGGGGGAAGAGACCCAGTACTTC
J gene: TRBJ2-7; V gene: TRBV12-3/TRBV12-4; D gene: NA; clone size: NA; CDR3 protein: CASSLMEGTEQYF; CDR3 DNA: TGTGCCAGCAGTTTAATGGAGGGGACCGAGCAGTACTTC
J gene: TRBJ2-6; V gene: TRBV4-2; D gene: TRBD2; clone size: NA; CDR3 protein: CASSQVGLAGSGANVLTF; CDR3 DNA: TGTGCCAGCAGCCAAGTGGGACTAGCGGGATCTGGGGCCAACGTCCTGACTTTC
J gene: TRBJ1-1; V gene: TRBV10-3; D gene: NA; clone size: NA; CDR3 protein: CAITDGRANEAFF; CDR3 DNA: TGTGCCATCACTGATGGCAGGGCCAATGAAGCTTTCTTT
J gene: TRBJ1-2; V gene: TRBV6-1; D gene: TRBD1; clone size: NA; CDR3 protein: CASSDSGQGTGFYGYTF; CDR3 DNA: TGTGCCAGCAGTGATTCCGGACAGGGGACGGGCTTCTATGGCTACACCTTC
J gene: TRBJ2-7; V gene: TRBV10-3; D gene: TRBD2; clone size: NA; CDR3 protein: CAISGLADSYEQYF; CDR3 DNA: TGTGCCATCAGTGGACTAGCGGACTCCTACGAGCAGTACTTC
J gene: TRBJ2-7; V gene: TRBV5-1; D gene: NA; clone size: NA; CDR3 protein: CASSLGGPSSYEQYF; CDR3 DNA: TGCGCCAGCAGCTTGGGAGGGCCGAGCTCCTACGAGCAGTACTTC
J gene: TRBJ2-3; V gene: TRBV30; D gene: TRBD2; clone size: NA; CDR3 protein: CAWSVRGGDTQYF; CDR3 DNA: TGTGCCTGGAGTGTACGGGGGGGGGATACGCAGTATTTT
J gene: TRBJ2-3; V gene: TRBV7-9; D gene: NA; clone size: NA; CDR3 protein: CASSTGGTQYF; CDR3 DNA: TGTGCCAGCAGCACCGGGGGTACGCAGTATTTT
J gene: TRBJ1-1; V gene: TRBV19; D gene: NA; clone size: NA; CDR3 protein: CASSSGGGYDGEAFF; CDR3 DNA: TGTGCCAGTAGTAGTGGGGGAGGATATGACGGTGAAGCTTTCTTT
J gene: TRBJ1-1; V gene: TRBV5-4; D gene: TRBD1; clone size: NA; CDR3 protein: CASSPSGGTAGNTEAFF; CDR3 DNA: TGTGCCAGCAGCCCGTCGGGAGGGACAGCAGGTAACACTGAAGCTTTCTTT